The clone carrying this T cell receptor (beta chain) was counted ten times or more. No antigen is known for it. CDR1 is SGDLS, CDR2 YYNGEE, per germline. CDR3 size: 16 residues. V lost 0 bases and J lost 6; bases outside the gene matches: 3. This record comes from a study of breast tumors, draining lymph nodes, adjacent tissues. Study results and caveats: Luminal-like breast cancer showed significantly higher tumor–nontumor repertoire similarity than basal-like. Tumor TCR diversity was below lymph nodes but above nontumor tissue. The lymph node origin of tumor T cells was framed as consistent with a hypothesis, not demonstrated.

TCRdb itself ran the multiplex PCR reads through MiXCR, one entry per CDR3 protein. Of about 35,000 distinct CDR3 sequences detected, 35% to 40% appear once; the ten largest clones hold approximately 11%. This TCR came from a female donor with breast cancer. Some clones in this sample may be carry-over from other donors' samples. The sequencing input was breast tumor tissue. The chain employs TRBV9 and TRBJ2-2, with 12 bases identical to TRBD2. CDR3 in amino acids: CASSVGRLAGAGELFF. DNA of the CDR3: TGTGCCAGCAGCGTAGGTAGACTAGCGGGAGCCGGGGAGCTGTTTTTT.